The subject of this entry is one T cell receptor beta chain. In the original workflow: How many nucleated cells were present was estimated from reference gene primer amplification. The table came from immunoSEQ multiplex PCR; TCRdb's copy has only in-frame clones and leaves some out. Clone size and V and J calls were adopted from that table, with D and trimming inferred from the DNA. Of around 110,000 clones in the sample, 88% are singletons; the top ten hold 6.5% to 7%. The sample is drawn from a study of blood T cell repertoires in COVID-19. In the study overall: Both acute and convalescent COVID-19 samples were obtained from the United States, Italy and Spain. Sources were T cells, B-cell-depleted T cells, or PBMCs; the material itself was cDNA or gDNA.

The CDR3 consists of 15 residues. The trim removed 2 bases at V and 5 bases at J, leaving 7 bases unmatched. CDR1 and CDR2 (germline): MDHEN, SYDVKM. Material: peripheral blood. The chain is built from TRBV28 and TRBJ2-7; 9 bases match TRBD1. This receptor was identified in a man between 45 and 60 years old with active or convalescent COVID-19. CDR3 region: CASSLTGTGIHEQYF. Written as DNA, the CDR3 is TGTGCCAGCAGTTTAACCGGGACAGGGATACACGAGCAGTACTTC. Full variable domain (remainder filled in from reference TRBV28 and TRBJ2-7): DVKVTQSSRYLVKRTGEKVFLECVQDMDHENMFWYRQDPGLGLRLIYFSYDVKMKEKGDIPEGYSVSREKKERFSLILESASTNQTSMYLCASSLTGTGIHEQYFGPGTRLTVT.